This is a list of T cell receptor beta chains from one sample in a study of T-cell reconstitution after alpha-beta-depleted transplantation in children. TCRdb re-analysed the PCR reads in MiXCR, keeping a single row per CDR3 protein. The table shows about 980,000 distinct CDR3 sequences, with around 30% occurring only once. The source material was PBMCs, mostly from graft donor cells, sampled 360 days after TCRalphabeta/CD19-depleted stem cell transplant. These receptors were obtained from a boy in the first two years of life who had a stem cell transplant for SCID, so the T cells may come from the graft donor. Each CDR3 is given with its conserved first and last residue. The order of the fields is clone size, CDR3 length, J gene, D gene, V gene, CDR3 protein, CDR3 DNA. The D gene is left open where the match is weak. Size is omitted from some rows. Given values are once, few, many or a class for expanded clones.

abundance: once; len: 13; j_gene: TRBJ2-5; d_gene: NA; v_gene: TRBV20-1; CDR3aa: CSARSRKQETQYF; CDR3nt: TGCAGTGCTAGGTCCAGAAAACAAGAGACCCAGTACTTC
abundance: few; len: 16; j_gene: TRBJ2-6; d_gene: NA; v_gene: TRBV7-8; CDR3aa: CASSPNTGFGANVLTF; CDR3nt: TGTGCCAGCAGCCCTAACACAGGGTTTGGGGCCAACGTCCTGACTTTC
abundance: NA; len: 12; j_gene: TRBJ2-7; d_gene: NA; v_gene: TRBV28; CDR3aa: CASQGGRGEQYF; CDR3nt: TGTGCCAGCCAGGGGGGGCGGGGCGAGCAGTACTTC
abundance: few; len: 16; j_gene: TRBJ2-1; d_gene: TRBD2; v_gene: TRBV20-1; CDR3aa: CSGGTSGGLTYNEQFF; CDR3nt: TGCAGTGGAGGGACTAGCGGGGGACTTACCTACAATGAGCAGTTCTTC
abundance: few; len: 17; j_gene: TRBJ1-5; d_gene: NA; v_gene: TRBV7-2; CDR3aa: CASSLATGQIPHAPQHF; CDR3nt: TGTGCCAGCAGCTTAGCGACAGGACAGATCCCACATGCACCCCAGCATTTT
abundance: few; len: 15; j_gene: TRBJ2-3; d_gene: TRBD2; v_gene: TRBV7-9; CDR3aa: CASSPLGDYTDTQYF; CDR3nt: TGTGCCAGCAGCCCACTAGGGGACTACACAGATACGCAGTATTTT
abundance: few; len: 15; j_gene: TRBJ1-1; d_gene: NA; v_gene: TRBV6-2/TRBV6-3; CDR3aa: CASNLYGGVNTEAFF; CDR3nt: TGTGCCAGCAACCTCTACGGGGGGGTGAACACTGAAGCTTTCTTT
abundance: NA; len: 11; j_gene: TRBJ2-7; d_gene: TRBD2; v_gene: TRBV2; CDR3aa: CASRGVSEQYF; CDR3nt: TGTGCCAGCCGGGGGGTCTCCGAGCAGTACTTC
abundance: few; len: 16; j_gene: TRBJ1-6; d_gene: NA; v_gene: TRBV4-1; CDR3aa: CASSQEGVGPVVPLHF; CDR3nt: TGCGCCAGCAGCCAAGAAGGGGTGGGACCTGTAGTACCCCTCCACTTT
abundance: NA; len: 15; j_gene: TRBJ2-5; d_gene: TRBD1; v_gene: TRBV28; CDR3aa: CASSTGTGGGETQYF; CDR3nt: TGTGCCAGCAGTACGGGGACAGGGGGCGGCGAGACCCAGTACTTC
abundance: NA; len: 16; j_gene: TRBJ2-3; d_gene: NA; v_gene: TRBV6-2/TRBV6-3; CDR3aa: CASSSPGLGFTDTQYF; CDR3nt: TGTGCCAGCAGTTCCCCGGGACTGGGATTCACAGATACGCAGTATTTT
abundance: NA; len: 13; j_gene: TRBJ2-7; d_gene: TRBD1; v_gene: TRBV20-1; CDR3aa: CSAMTGRNYEQYF; CDR3nt: TGCAGTGCGATGACAGGGCGGAACTACGAGCAGTACTTC
abundance: NA; len: 16; j_gene: TRBJ2-3; d_gene: NA; v_gene: TRBV5-1; CDR3aa: CASSFRAERGTDTQYF; CDR3nt: TGCGCCAGCAGCTTCAGGGCGGAGCGGGGCACAGATACGCAGTATTTT
abundance: many; len: 14; j_gene: TRBJ2-1; d_gene: TRBD1; v_gene: TRBV25-1; CDR3aa: CASRTGEYYNEQFF; CDR3nt: TGTGCCAGCCGGACAGGGGAATACTACAATGAGCAGTTCTTC
abundance: few; len: 16; j_gene: TRBJ1-1; d_gene: TRBD1; v_gene: TRBV12-3/TRBV12-4; CDR3aa: CASSRPTGGSYTEAFF; CDR3nt: TGTGCCAGCAGTCGGCCGACAGGGGGATCGTACACTGAAGCTTTCTTT
abundance: NA; len: 13; j_gene: TRBJ2-7; d_gene: NA; v_gene: TRBV7-2; CDR3aa: CASSLQDGYEQYF; CDR3nt: TGTGCCAGCAGCTTACAGGACGGATACGAGCAGTACTTC
abundance: few; len: 13; j_gene: TRBJ2-5; d_gene: NA; v_gene: TRBV7-2; CDR3aa: CASSLKNGETQYF; CDR3nt: TGTGCCAGCAGCCTAAAGAATGGGGAGACCCAGTACTTC
abundance: NA; len: 16; j_gene: TRBJ2-5; d_gene: TRBD2; v_gene: TRBV20-1; CDR3aa: CSARALGLAGRETQYF; CDR3nt: TGCAGTGCTAGAGCGCTGGGACTAGCGGGGAGAGAGACCCAGTACTTC
abundance: few; len: 15; j_gene: TRBJ2-1; d_gene: TRBD2; v_gene: TRBV7-8; CDR3aa: CASKFSGGSYNEQFF; CDR3nt: TGTGCCAGCAAATTCAGCGGGGGCTCCTACAATGAGCAGTTCTTC
abundance: NA; len: 15; j_gene: TRBJ2-1; d_gene: NA; v_gene: TRBV30; CDR3aa: CAWSLTSTPYNEQFF; CDR3nt: TGTGCCTGGAGTTTAACCTCGACTCCGTACAATGAGCAGTTCTTC
abundance: NA; len: 11; j_gene: TRBJ2-3; d_gene: NA; v_gene: TRBV20-1; CDR3aa: CSASLASTQYF; CDR3nt: TGCAGTGCTTCACTAGCCAGTACGCAGTATTTT
abundance: NA; len: 15; j_gene: TRBJ2-3; d_gene: TRBD2; v_gene: TRBV5-1; CDR3aa: CASSFGLAARDTQYF; CDR3nt: TGCGCCAGCAGCTTCGGGCTAGCGGCCCGCGATACGCAGTATTTT
abundance: few; len: 18; j_gene: TRBJ2-6; d_gene: NA; v_gene: TRBV28; CDR3aa: CASSLQAGGTSGANVLTF; CDR3nt: TGTGCCAGCAGTTTACAGGCAGGGGGGACCTCTGGGGCCAACGTCCTGACTTTC
abundance: many; len: 17; j_gene: TRBJ2-3; d_gene: TRBD1; v_gene: TRBV10-2; CDR3aa: CASSERRQGLFPDTQYF; CDR3nt: TGCGCCAGCAGTGAGAGGAGACAGGGGTTATTCCCAGATACGCAGTATTTT
abundance: NA; len: 13; j_gene: TRBJ2-7; d_gene: NA; v_gene: TRBV30; CDR3aa: CAWSRSPTREAKF; CDR3nt: TGTGCCTGGAGTAGATCCCCGACCCGGGAAGCTAAATTC
abundance: once; len: 16; j_gene: TRBJ2-5; d_gene: NA; v_gene: TRBV7-6; CDR3aa: CASSLGQRRWGETQYF; CDR3nt: TGTGCCAGCAGCTTAGGTCAGCGTCGGTGGGGAGAGACCCAGTACTTC
abundance: few; len: 16; j_gene: TRBJ2-3; d_gene: TRBD2; v_gene: TRBV6-1; CDR3aa: CASSVRASGGTDTQYF; CDR3nt: TGTGCCAGCAGTGTACGGGCTAGCGGTGGCACAGATACGCAGTATTTT
abundance: NA; len: 15; j_gene: TRBJ1-5; d_gene: NA; v_gene: TRBV4-1; CDR3aa: CASSQDGQGIQPQHF; CDR3nt: TGCGCCAGCAGCCAAGACGGGCAGGGGATTCAGCCCCAGCATTTT